Listed below are T cell receptor beta chains from one sample, sequenced in a study of cytomegalovirus exposure and HLA in healthy donors. Assay: immunoSEQ multiplex PCR; the TCRdb copy retains only in-frame clones and omits some. This table holds 260,000 or so clones, around 90% found once. The specimen sequenced was PBMCs. All receptors come from a woman in her twenties or thirties in good health and CMV-seronegative. Each CDR3 is given with its conserved first and last residue. D genes are given only for firm matches. Size is omitted from some rows. Given values are once, few, many or a class for expanded clones.

v_gene,j_gene,d_gene,abundance,CDR3aa,CDR3nt
TRBV7-2,TRBJ1-4,-,-,CASSLEAATNEKLFF,TGTGCCAGCAGCTTAGAGGCAGCAACTAATGAAAAACTGTTTTTT
TRBV5-1,TRBJ1-1,-,-,CASSFQGYDTEAFF,TGCGCCAGCAGCTTCCAGGGCTACGACACTGAAGCTTTCTTT
TRBV7-7,TRBJ2-1,TRBD2,-,CASSLGLAGNNEQFF,TGTGCCAGCAGCTTAGGGCTAGCGGGAAACAATGAGCAGTTCTTC
TRBV2,TRBJ2-7,-,-,CASSETGTTYEQYF,TGTGCCAGCAGTGAGACAGGAACTACCTACGAGCAGTACTTC
TRBV27,TRBJ2-3,TRBD1,-,CASSSWTGQLDADTQYF,TGTGCCAGCAGTTCGTGGACAGGCCAGCTTGACGCAGATACGCAGTATTTT
TRBV20-1,TRBJ2-7,-,-,CSALDLYEQYF,TGCAGTGCCCTAGACCTCTACGAGCAGTACTTC
TRBV28,TRBJ1-4,-,-,CASSLVYNEKLFF,TGTGCCAGCAGTTTAGTGTATAATGAAAAACTGTTTTTT
TRBV30,TRBJ2-1,TRBD2,-,CAWSPGLVYEQFF,TGTGCCTGGAGTCCCGGACTAGTCTATGAGCAGTTCTTC
TRBV6-1,TRBJ2-7,-,-,CASNRYEQYF,TGTGCCAGCAATCGCTACGAGCAGTACTTC
TRBV15,TRBJ2-7,-,-,CATTRDGSYEQYF,TGTGCCACCACCCGGGACGGCTCCTACGAGCAGTACTTC
TRBV27,TRBJ2-3,-,-,CASARVGTDTQYF,TGTGCCAGCGCAAGGGTAGGCACAGATACGCAGTATTTT
TRBV4-1,TRBJ2-7,-,-,CASSQGPGRTTYEQYF,TGCGCCAGCAGCCAAGGCCCAGGGAGAACGACCTACGAGCAGTACTTC
TRBV6-1,TRBJ2-7,TRBD1,-,CASRPGQGAYEQYF,TGTGCCTCACGTCCGGGACAGGGGGCCTACGAGCAGTACTTC
TRBV2,TRBJ2-1,-,-,CASRDQSSYNEQFF,TGTGCCAGCAGGGACCAAAGCTCCTACAATGAGCAGTTCTTC
TRBV7-2,TRBJ2-1,-,-,CASSLGLRGSYNEQFF,TGTGCCAGCAGCTTAGGCCTAAGGGGCTCCTACAATGAGCAGTTCTTC
TRBV28,TRBJ1-1,-,-,CASSKTGGASAFF,TGTGCCAGCAGTAAGACAGGAGGGGCTTCAGCTTTCTTT
TRBV27,TRBJ2-7,-,-,CASSQTRSHYEQYF,TGTGCCAGCAGCCAAACTAGATCCCACTACGAGCAGTACTTC
TRBV14,TRBJ2-3,-,-,CASSQRTSPLTDTQYF,TGTGCCAGCAGCCAAAGAACTAGCCCGCTCACAGATACGCAGTATTTT
TRBV11-2,TRBJ2-7,-,-,CASKGYRGRNTYEQYF,TGTGCCAGCAAAGGATATAGGGGGAGGAATACCTACGAGCAGTACTTC
TRBV19,TRBJ1-1,-,once,CASSMTRGLGTEAFF,TGTGCCAGTAGTATGACAAGGGGGTTGGGAACTGAAGCTTTCTTT
TRBV6-5,TRBJ2-5,TRBD1,-,CASSTTGTGIETQYF,TGTGCCAGCAGTACAACCGGGACAGGGATAGAGACCCAGTACTTC
TRBV13,TRBJ1-2,-,few,CASSSLTYNYGYTF,TGTGCCAGCAGCTCCCTTACGTATAACTATGGCTACACCTTC